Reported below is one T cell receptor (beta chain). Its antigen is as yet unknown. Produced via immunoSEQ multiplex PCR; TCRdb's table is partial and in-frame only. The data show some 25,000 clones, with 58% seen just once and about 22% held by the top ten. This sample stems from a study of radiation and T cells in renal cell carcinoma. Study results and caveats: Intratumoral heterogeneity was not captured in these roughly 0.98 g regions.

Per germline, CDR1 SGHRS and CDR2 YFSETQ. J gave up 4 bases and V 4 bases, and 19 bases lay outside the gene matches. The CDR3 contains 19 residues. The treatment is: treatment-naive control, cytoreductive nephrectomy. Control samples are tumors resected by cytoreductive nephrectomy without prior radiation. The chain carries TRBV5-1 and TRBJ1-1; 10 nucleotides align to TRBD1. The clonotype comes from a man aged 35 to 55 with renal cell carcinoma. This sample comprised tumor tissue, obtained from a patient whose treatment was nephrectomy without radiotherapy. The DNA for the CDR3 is TGCGCCAGCAGCCCTCGAATACCGTGGGACAGGGGAAGTGGCACTGAAGCTTTCTTT. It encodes CASSPRIPWDRGSGTEAFF.